This entry lists 11 T cell receptor beta chains sequenced from one sample in a study. TCRdb re-called the RT-PCR reads with MiXCR, one entry per CDR3 protein. The data show about 680,000 distinct CDR3 sequences, about 14% seen once. The specimen was memory CD4+ T cells from blood. These receptors were collected from a female donor in good health, serving as a healthy control.

V is TRBV5-4 and J is TRBJ1-6; D is possibly TRBD1 (5 bases). Germline values: CDR1 SGHNT, CDR2 YYREEE (reference sequence). This CDR3 is built from 16 residues. V lost 4 bases and J 5 bases, leaving 16 bases between the germline ends. The CDR3 bases are TGTGCCAGCAGCCTAGCCTGGGGGGTAGATAATTCACCCCTCCACTTT. Translated: CASSLAWGVDNSPLHF. Filled out from reference TRBV5-4 and TRBJ1-6, the complete variable domain reads ETGVTQSPTHLIKTRGQQVTLRCSSQSGHNTVSWYQQALGQGPQFIFQYYREEENGRGNFPPRFSGLQFPNYSSELNVNALELDDSALYLCASSLAWGVDNSPLHFGNGTRLTVT.

The chain combines TRBV6-2 or TRBV6-3 with TRBJ2-7; TRBD1 aligns across 10 bases. Trimming removed 6 bases from V and 6 bases from J; junction bases left unmatched: 8. The CDR3 length is 14 residues. CDR1 and CDR2 (germline): MNHEY, SVGEGT. CDR3 in amino acids: CASRGQGTPLEQYF. The DNA of the CDR3 is TGTGCCAGCAGGGGACAGGGGACGCCCCTCGAGCAGTACTTC.

This clonotype was detected only a few times. This chain links TRBV4-3 with TRBJ2-5; no clear D. The CDR3 spans 13 residues. In germline, CDR1 is LGHNA, CDR2 YSLEER. V shed 1 base and J shed 6 bases, with 9 bases lying between them. The CDR3 nucleotides read TGCGCCAGCAGCCAAGCTGTTCGTCAGACCCAGTACTTC. Translating it yields CASSQAVRQTQYF.

V is TRBV12-3 or TRBV12-4 and J is TRBJ1-2, with D hard to call. The CDR3 is 14 residues long. The V gene lost 6 bases and the J gene lost 1 base, with 12 bases spanning the gap. CDR3 DNA: TGTGCCAGCAGGAAGGACTCGGTTAACTATGGCTACACCTTC. Translation: CASRKDSVNYGYTF.

This clonotype was counted a few times. The rearrangement uses TRBV4-3 and TRBJ1-6; possibly TRBD1 for D (5 bases). The V end was cut by 0 bases, the J end by 8 bases, with 11 bases between. The CDR3 runs 15 residues. Germline loops: CDR1 LGHNA, CDR2 YSLEER. The CDR3 here is CASSQDPRVDSPLHF. The CDR3 nucleotides read TGCGCCAGCAGCCAAGACCCCAGGGTCGATTCACCCCTCCACTTT.

This clonotype has more than one count but fewer than ten. J is TRBJ2-4 and V is TRBV2; D is possibly TRBD1 (6 bases). Per the germline V gene, CDR1 is SNHLY and CDR2 is FYNNEI. Trimming left V 4 bases short and J 2 bases short, with 9 bases between. The CDR3 consists of 14 residues. DNA of the CDR3: TGTGCCAGCAGTGCTACAGGGACCAAAAACATTCAGTACTTC. This sequence encodes CASSATGTKNIQYF.

This clonotype was recorded many times. The J gene is TRBJ2-3, the V gene TRBV12-3 or TRBV12-4; 11 bases agree with TRBD2. V was pared by 6 bases and J by 0 bases, with 5 bases of the junction left unmatched. CDR3 size: 16 residues. The CDR3 spells CASSTRTSGSTDTQYF. CDR3 sequence (DNA): TGTGCCAGCAGCACCAGGACTAGCGGGAGCACAGATACGCAGTATTTT.

The V call is TRBV28, the J call TRBJ2-7; 7 nucleotides match TRBD2. Germline V gene sequence: CDR1 MDHEN, CDR2 SYDVKM. The CDR3 spans 15 residues. The ends lost 6 bases at V and 2 bases at J; junction bases unmatched: 10. This chain's CDR3 is CASSEETSRAYEQYF. DNA of the CDR3: TGTGCCAGCAGCGAAGAGACTAGCAGGGCCTACGAGCAGTACTTC.

This sequence joins TRBV5-8 and TRBJ2-7, with TRBD1 matching over 9 bases. Trimming removed 5 bases from V and 6 bases from J; junction bases left unmatched: 9. The germline V gene encodes CDR1 SGHTS and CDR2 YDEGEE. The CDR3 is 14 residues long. CDR3 DNA: TGTGCCAGCAGTCGTGCGGGACAGGGCTTCGAGCAGTACTTC. This codes for CASSRAGQGFEQYF.

This clonotype has just a few counts. J is TRBJ1-2 and V is TRBV24-1; 8 bases match TRBD1. With 2 bases clipped from V and 8 bases from J, the junction kept 3 bases outside the gene matches. Per germline, CDR1 KGHDR and CDR2 SFDVKD. The CDR3 extends over 13 amino acids. The CDR3 sequence: CATSDSDRVGYTF. DNA for the CDR3: TGTGCCACCAGTGATTCGGACAGGGTCGGCTACACCTTC.

This clonotype was found many times. The chain links TRBV7-9 to TRBJ1-4; the match to TRBD1 covers 9 bases. V lost 4 bases and J lost 7; bases outside the gene matches: 4. The CDR3 consists of 14 residues. Germline-derived CDR1 and CDR2 are SEHNR and FQNEAQ (reference sequence). CDR3 bases: TGTGCCAGCAGCTCAATGACAGGGGGTGAAAAACTGTTTTTT. Its translation is CASSSMTGGEKLFF.